Sequencing of this T cell receptor beta chain was carried out in a study of CD8+ T cells in alopecia areata. Study information: Treated patients swallowed 5 to 10 mg of oral tofacitinib twice daily.

This clone was seen more than once but under ten times. The V gene's germline CDR1 is MGHRA and CDR2 YSYEKL. The CDR3 is made up of 17 amino acids. Trimming removed 1 base from V and 0 bases from J, with 13 bases in between. In alopecia areata patients, both lesional scalp punch biopsies and peripheral blood were collected. Sequencing templates came from extracted RNA that was reverse transcribed into cDNA. This table comes from immunoSEQ multiplex PCR, and its TCRdb copy is limited to in-frame clones, with some not included. The data contain 150,000 or so clones, about 72% of them seen just once; the ten biggest clones take up roughly 11%.

This TCR was recovered from a human donor with alopecia areata. Source: CD8+ T cells sorted from blood, taken at week 0. The V and J genes are TRBV4-1 and TRBJ2-4; D is unclear. CDR3 sequence (DNA): TGCGCCAGCAGCCAAGTCCCCCTAGGGATAGCCAAAAACATTCAGTACTTC. This codes for CASSQVPLGIAKNIQYF.